This T cell receptor beta chain was documented in a study of cytotoxic CD8 clonotypes in ibrutinib-treated CLL. On the study more broadly: Patients attained about 25 partial and 2 complete responses; at median approximately 68 months, around 14 remained remitted while approximately 12 progressed.

Method: immunoSEQ multiplex PCR; TCRdb's copy keeps in-frame clones and lacks some. The repertoire holds around 300,000 clones, with roughly 80% as singletons. Study conclusions and caveats: Contraction or stability on treatment was seen for public clonotypes, which were uncommon.

With respect to this clone: Antigen: not known.

The receptor was isolated from a human donor with chronic lymphocytic leukemia. The sample was PBMCs, taken before ibrutinib treatment.

This CDR3 is CASSGMQRDEQYF. The CDR3 DNA reads TGTGCCAGCAGCGGAATGCAAAGGGACGAGCAGTACTTC. The chain uses TRBV9 and TRBJ2-7; D call uncertain. Germline V gene lookup returns CDR1 SGDLS and CDR2 YYNGEE. CDR3 length: 13 amino acids. V was pared by 3 bases and J by 5 bases, with 12 bases between.